The 20 T cell receptor beta chains reported below all come from one sample, sequenced in a study of control samples from healthy donors and cancer patients (dated by TCRdb to the early 2020s). The method behind the library was the immunoSEQ multiplex PCR assay. Held by TCRdb, this immuneACCESS table contains in-frame sequences only and omits some clones. Under half of the omission traces to an unresolved V gene where checked; the cause of the rest is unknown. This sample is represented by around 180,000 clones; approximately 91% of them were singletons. The ten largest clonotypes hold roughly 2% of the sample. Sequenced sample: blood. These receptors were taken from a woman aged 40 to 55 in good health.

The gene calls are TRBV3-1 (or the pseudogene TRBV3-2) and TRBJ2-3; 10 positions match TRBD2. V shed 3 bases and J 6 bases; nucleotides not matched to a gene: 9. This CDR3 has 16 residues. Germline-derived CDR1 and CDR2 are LGHDT and YNNKEL (reference sequence). CDR3 region: CASSHLAGAPLDTQYF. CDR3 coding DNA: TGTGCCAGCAGCCACCTAGCGGGGGCCCCTCTGGATACGCAGTATTTT.

The chain joins TRBV10-1 to TRBJ1-2; unclear D gene. V was trimmed by 5 bases and J by 3 bases, leaving 7 bases between them. This CDR3 is 12 amino acids long. Germline CDR1 reads WNHNN; CDR2 reads SYGVQD (reference sequence). This CDR3 is CASSNYDYGYTF. The CDR3 DNA reads as TGCGCCAGCAGTAATTATGACTATGGCTACACCTTC.

This clone was counted once. V is TRBV18 and J is TRBJ1-3, with D possibly TRBD1 on 6 matching bases. CDR3 length: 15 residues. The germline V gene has CDR1 KGHSH and CDR2 LQKENI. Trimming removed 1 base from V and 4 bases from J, with 11 bases in between. Written as DNA, the CDR3 is TGTGCCAGCTCACCACGTCCCGGACAGGGAAACACCATATATTTT. Translated: CASSPRPGQGNTIYF.

The CDR3 here is CASSQDYRVGEAFF. CDR3 sequence (DNA): TGTGCCAGCAGCCAAGATTATAGGGTCGGGGAAGCTTTCTTT. This chain joins TRBV14 and TRBJ1-1; D gene uncertain. The CDR3 is 14 amino acids. V lost 0 bases and J lost 8, with 13 bases in between. Germline V gene lookup returns CDR1 SGHDN and CDR2 FVKESK. The entire variable domain, with the rest obtained from reference TRBV14 and TRBJ1-1, is as follows: EAGVTQFPSHSVIEKGQTVTLRCDPISGHDNLYWYRRVMGKEIKFLLHFVKESKQDESGMPNNRFLAERTGGTYSTLKVQPAELEDSGVYFCASSQDYRVGEAFFGQGTRLTVV.

The chain joins TRBV18 to TRBJ1-1, with 11 bases that match TRBD1. From germline, CDR1 is KGHSH and CDR2 LQKENI. The CDR3 contains 15 residues. With 2 bases clipped from V and 4 bases from J, the junction kept 3 bases outside the gene matches. CDR3 region: CASSPGQGAITEAFF. In nucleotides, the CDR3 is TGTGCCAGCTCACCAGGACAGGGGGCAATCACTGAAGCTTTCTTT.

This clone was seen a single time. The chain links TRBV7-9 to TRBJ1-1; no reliable D call. Germline V gene data show CDR1 as SEHNR and CDR2 as FQNEAQ (reference sequence). CDR3 length: 13 residues. V lost 4 bases, J lost 5 bases, and 11 bases lay in between. The CDR3 spells CASSSVGLTEAFF. CDR3 nucleotides: TGTGCCAGCAGCTCCGTAGGATTAACTGAAGCTTTCTTT.

The chain employs TRBV7-9 and TRBJ1-3, with D uncertain. The CDR3 has 15 residues. Germline-derived CDR1 and CDR2 are SEHNR and FQNEAQ (reference sequence). Trimming removed 1 base from V and 0 bases from J, with 7 bases in between. The CDR3 DNA sequence: TGTGCCAGCAGCTTAGTCGCCAACTCTGGAAACACCATATATTTT. Its translation: CASSLVANSGNTIYF.

The rearrangement links TRBV7-9 to TRBJ1-6; 7 bases line up with TRBD1. Per germline, CDR1 SEHNR and CDR2 FQNEAQ (reference sequence). The CDR3 length is 13 residues. V shed 3 bases, J shed 13 bases, and the junction held 6 bases outside the gene matches. The DNA of the CDR3 is TGTGCCAGCAGCTTCGAGGGGGCGAATCCCCTCCACTTT. As protein: CASSFEGANPLHF.

This clone was detected once. The chain recombines TRBV4-1 with TRBJ1-2; D perhaps matches TRBD1 (5 bases). V lost 4 bases to trimming and J lost 4 bases, with 10 bases between them. The CDR3 consists of 13 residues. Germline V gene lookup returns CDR1 MGHRA and CDR2 YSYEKL. The CDR3 sequence is CASSPDRSYGYTF. The DNA for the CDR3 is TGCGCCAGCAGCCCTGACAGATCCTATGGCTACACCTTC.

This chain uses TRBV3-1 (or the pseudogene TRBV3-2) with TRBJ1-2; D call uncertain. CDR3 length: 15 amino acids. The V and J ends lost 0 bases and 0 bases respectively, with 8 bases between them. Germline assignment: CDR1 LGHDT and CDR2 YNNKEL (reference sequence). The CDR3 reads CASSQDPGANYGYTF. CDR3 in DNA: TGTGCCAGCAGCCAAGATCCAGGAGCTAACTATGGCTACACCTTC.

This chain connects TRBV5-5 to TRBJ1-1, with D possibly TRBD1 on 5 matching bases. V lost 3 bases and J 2 bases, leaving 11 bases between the germline ends. The CDR3 totals 14 residues. Per the germline V gene, CDR1 is SGHKS and CDR2 is YYEKEE (reference sequence). The CDR3 nucleotides read TGTGCCAGCAGCTGGGGGGAGATAAACACTGAAGCTTTCTTT. This translates into CASSWGEINTEAFF. Full variable domain (missing parts from reference TRBV5-5 and TRBJ1-1): DAGVTQSPTHLIKTRGQQVTLRCSPISGHKSVSWYQQVLGQGPQFIFQYYEKEERGRGNFPDRFSARQFPNYSSELNVNALLLGDSALYLCASSWGEINTEAFFGQGTRLTVV.

The V gene is TRBV5-1, the J gene TRBJ2-1; TRBD1 matches at 7 bases. Germline CDR1 reads SGHRS; CDR2 reads YFSETQ. The J segment lost 9 bases and the V segment lost 0 bases, leaving 6 bases of the junction unmatched. The CDR3 contains 14 residues. The CDR3 region has the DNA TGCGCCAGCAGCTTGGAAGGGGGCATAGGTGAGCAGTTCTTC. Its translation is CASSLEGGIGEQFF.

This clone appeared once. The V gene is TRBV15, the J gene TRBJ2-2; 9 nucleotides line up with TRBD1. The germline V gene has CDR1 LNHNV and CDR2 YYDKDF (reference sequence). J was trimmed by 6 bases and V by 2 bases; bases with no gene match: 7. This CDR3 has 16 amino acids. The DNA for the CDR3 is TGTGCCACCAGCAGATTCGGACAGGGGATCCCCGGGGAGCTGTTTTTT. Encoded protein: CATSRFGQGIPGELFF.

The genes are TRBV7-9 and TRBJ1-5; TRBD1 aligns across 10 bases. This CDR3 contains 16 residues. CDR1 and CDR2 from the germline V gene are SEHNR and FQNEAQ (reference sequence). V shed 4 bases and J 2 bases; nucleotides not matched to a gene: 5. This CDR3 reads CASSSTGGSGNQPQHF. CDR3 nucleotides: TGTGCCAGCAGCTCGACAGGGGGCTCGGGCAATCAGCCCCAGCATTTT. Complete variable domain (other parts from reference TRBV7-9 and TRBJ1-5): DTGVSQNPRHKITKRGQNVTFRCDPISEHNRLYWYRQTLGQGPEFLTYFQNEAQLEKSRLLSDRFSAERPKGSFSTLEIQRTEQGDSAMYLCASSSTGGSGNQPQHFGDGTRLSIL.

The genes are TRBV25-1 and TRBJ2-7; D is ambiguous. The germline V gene has CDR1 MGHDK and CDR2 SYGVNS. There are 11 residues in the CDR3. Trimming removed 5 bases at V and 3 bases at J, with 5 bases between. CDR3 in DNA: TGTGCCAGCAGTACCTACTACGAGCAGTACTTC. Translating it yields CASSTYYEQYF.

V usage is TRBV14 and J usage is TRBJ2-1; 8 bases are shared with TRBD2. The junction had 19 bases not matched to a gene; V was cut back by 0 bases and J by 9 bases. This CDR3 region has 19 residues. Germline V lookup: CDR1 SGHDN, CDR2 FVKESK. The CDR3 coding sequence is TGTGCCAGCAGCCAAGAGGAAGGGGGAGCGGGGGACCCCCTGGGTGAGCAGTTCTTC. It specifies CASSQEEGGAGDPLGEQFF. The full variable domain, in which reference TRBV14 and TRBJ2-1 provide the parts outside the CDR3, is EAGVTQFPSHSVIEKGQTVTLRCDPISGHDNLYWYRRVMGKEIKFLLHFVKESKQDESGMPNNRFLAERTGGTYSTLKVQPAELEDSGVYFCASSQEEGGAGDPLGEQFFGPGTRLTVL.

The chain is built from TRBV4-1 and TRBJ2-4; no reliable D call. CDR3 size: 16 residues. The germline V gene encodes CDR1 MGHRA and CDR2 YSYEKL. V lost 1 base and J 0 bases, leaving 10 bases between the germline ends. CDR3: CASSQGMGRAKNIQYF. DNA for the CDR3: TGCGCCAGCAGCCAAGGGATGGGCCGAGCCAAAAACATTCAGTACTTC.

The chain carries TRBV6-5 and TRBJ2-7, with D unresolved. CDR1 and CDR2 (germline): MNHEY, SVGAGI. The CDR3 runs to 12 residues. V was trimmed by 6 bases and J by 3 bases, leaving 9 bases between them. CDR3 region: CASSRDLYEQYF. CDR3 coding DNA: TGTGCCAGCAGCCGAGACCTCTACGAGCAGTACTTC.

The chain is built from TRBV19 and TRBJ2-7; possibly TRBD1 for D (6 bases). The CDR3 is 15 amino acids. In germline, CDR1 is LNHDA, CDR2 SQIVND (reference sequence). Trimming cost V 6 bases and J 3 bases, with 18 bases left between them. CDR3 in amino acids: CASSLDSSENYEQYF. CDR3 nucleotides: TGTGCCAGTAGCCTGGACAGCTCTGAAAACTACGAGCAGTACTTC.

This chain links TRBV10-3 with TRBJ1-2, with a weak D call TRBD1 (6 bases). The CDR3 is 13 amino acids. CDR1 ENHRY and CDR2 SYGVKD come from the germline V gene. V shed 6 bases and J shed 7 bases, with 15 bases lying between them. Here the CDR3 reads CAISSQGNGGYTF. The CDR3 region has the DNA TGTGCCATCAGCTCACAGGGTAACGGTGGCTACACCTTC.